Listed below are T cell receptor beta chains from one sample, sequenced in a study of technical replicates of blood from a handful of donors. Some clones are missing from TCRdb's copy, which holds only in-frame ones; the method was immunoSEQ multiplex PCR. Seen here are about 83,000 clones, 85% to 95% observed once, and the top ten hold 0.2% to 0.25%. The sequenced sample was T cells isolated from PBMCs. Receptors originate from a human donor in good health. CDR3s include the opening cysteine and the closing phenylalanine or tryptophan. A D gene is named only where the DNA matches it firmly. Clone size is given for some rows only: seen once, a few or many times, or a class if the clone is expanded.

j_call v_call clone_size d_call cdr3_length cdr3_aa cdr3_nt
TRBJ2-5 TRBV10-3 NA TRBD2 14 CATRLAVEGETQYF TGTGCCACCCGACTAGCCGTAGAGGGAGAGACCCAGTACTTC
TRBJ2-1 TRBV19 NA NA 13 CASSIDVSNEQFF TGTGCCAGTAGTATAGATGTCAGCAATGAGCAGTTCTTC
TRBJ2-3 TRBV5-1 NA NA 15 CASSLTGVSTDTQYF TGCGCCAGCAGCTTGACGGGGGTTAGCACAGATACGCAGTATTTT
TRBJ1-5 TRBV19 NA NA 13 CASSTGQNQPQHF TGTGCCAGTAGCACAGGGCAAAATCAGCCCCAGCATTTT
TRBJ2-7 TRBV30 NA TRBD1 13 CAWSRDRVHEQYF TGTGCCTGGAGTAGGGACAGGGTCCACGAGCAGTACTTC
TRBJ1-2 TRBV29-1 NA NA 13 CSVAGVGNYGYTF TGCAGCGTTGCAGGGGTTGGTAACTATGGCTACACCTTC
TRBJ2-7 TRBV13 NA TRBD1 19 CASSLGGTGGNPSSYEQYF TGTGCCAGCAGCTTAGGTGGGACAGGGGGAAATCCAAGCTCCTACGAGCAGTACTTC
TRBJ1-1 TRBV2 NA NA 12 CASSVPSGGAFF TGTGCCAGCAGTGTCCCATCGGGAGGAGCTTTCTTT
TRBJ2-5 TRBV4-1 NA NA 12 CASSLLGGREYF TGCGCCAGCAGCCTTTTAGGTGGGCGGGAGTACTTC
TRBJ2-7 TRBV4-1 NA NA 15 CASSQEGREVHEQYF TGCGCCAGCAGCCAAGAAGGCAGGGAGGTCCACGAGCAGTACTTC
TRBJ2-7 TRBV9 NA TRBD2 15 CASSAGTTSSYEQYF TGTGCCAGCAGCGCTGGGACTACCAGCTCCTACGAGCAGTACTTC
TRBJ2-3 TRBV5-4 NA NA 13 CASSSGSRDTQYF TGTGCCAGCAGCTCCGGTTCTAGAGATACGCAGTATTTT
TRBJ1-2 TRBV7-9 NA TRBD1 16 CASTYYRDRGDYGYTF TGTGCCAGCACGTACTACCGGGACAGGGGAGACTATGGCTACACCTTC
TRBJ1-1 TRBV6-5 once TRBD1 15 CASGRQGVLNTEAFF TGTGCCAGCGGGAGACAGGGGGTCTTGAACACTGAAGCTTTCTTT
TRBJ2-1 TRBV5-4 NA NA 17 CASSSISTGSSYNEQFF TGTGCCAGCAGCTCCATCTCTACCGGGTCCTCCTACAATGAGCAGTTCTTC
TRBJ1-1 TRBV19 NA NA 13 CASIHRYNTEAFF TGTGCCAGTATTCACAGATACAACACTGAAGCTTTCTTT
TRBJ2-7 TRBV6-5 NA NA 13 CASSLNSGYEQYF TGTGCCAGCAGTCTCAACTCGGGCTACGAGCAGTACTTC
TRBJ1-2 TRBV11-2 once NA 13 CASSLEGALSYTF TGTGCCAGCAGCTTAGAGGGGGCGTTAAGCTACACCTTC
TRBJ2-7 TRBV5-1 NA TRBD2 14 CASSFSGGIYEQYF TGCGCCAGCAGCTTTAGCGGGGGGATCTACGAGCAGTACTTC
TRBJ2-1 TRBV4-1 NA TRBD1 18 CASSPGPGTGVTYNEQFF TGCGCCAGCAGCCCCGGTCCCGGGACAGGGGTAACCTACAATGAGCAGTTCTTC
TRBJ2-7 TRBV5-1 NA NA 14 CASSQGQYTYEQYF TGCGCCAGCAGCCAGGGGCAATACACCTACGAGCAGTACTTC
TRBJ2-5 TRBV19 NA NA 14 CASSTGPVQETQYF TGTGCCAGTAGTACAGGGCCTGTCCAAGAGACCCAGTACTTC
TRBJ1-1 TRBV11-1 NA NA 13 CASSRRGNTEAFF TGTGCCAGCAGCCGACGGGGGAACACTGAAGCTTTCTTT
TRBJ2-1 TRBV9 NA NA 14 CASSGGVPYNEQFF TGTGCCAGCAGCGGGGGCGTCCCCTACAATGAGCAGTTCTTC
TRBJ2-5 TRBV7-9 NA NA 15 CASSFLSGEQETQYF TGTGCCAGCAGCTTTCTGTCCGGAGAACAAGAGACCCAGTACTTC
TRBJ2-7 TRBV5-4 NA TRBD2 13 CASSSVGLAGQYF TGTGCCAGCAGCTCCGTCGGGCTAGCGGGGCAGTACTTC
TRBJ1-2 TRBV5-1 once NA 12 CASSDRSYGYTF TGCGCCAGCAGCGACAGATCCTATGGCTACACCTTC
TRBJ2-5 TRBV5-1 NA NA 14 CASSLELPGETQYF TGCGCCAGCAGCTTGGAGCTCCCGGGGGAGACCCAGTACTTC
TRBJ2-7 TRBV6-5 NA TRBD1 15 CASSWGQGRSYEQYF TGTGCCAGCAGTTGGGGACAGGGGAGATCCTACGAGCAGTACTTC
TRBJ1-1 TRBV27 NA NA 12 CASSSSGVEAFF TGTGCCAGCAGTTCATCAGGGGTTGAGGCTTTCTTT
TRBJ2-7 TRBV7-6 NA TRBD2 20 CASSLGDRFSLSGRAYEQYF TGTGCCAGCAGCTTAGGCGACAGGTTCTCTCTTAGCGGGAGGGCCTACGAGCAGTACTTC
TRBJ2-7 TRBV4-1 NA TRBD2 17 CASSRRTSGGAFYEQYF TGCGCCAGCAGTCGGAGGACTAGCGGGGGGGCCTTCTACGAGCAGTACTTC
TRBJ2-1 TRBV2 NA NA 11 CATKQGSEQFF TGTGCCACCAAACAGGGAAGTGAGCAGTTCTTC
TRBJ2-7 TRBV6-5 NA TRBD2 14 CASSFTSGRNEQYF TGTGCCAGCAGCTTCACTAGCGGGAGAAACGAGCAGTACTTC
TRBJ2-3 TRBV7-9 few TRBD2 14 CASTRLAGADTQYF TGTGCCAGCACCCGACTAGCGGGGGCCGATACGCAGTATTTT
TRBJ2-5 TRBV29-1 NA TRBD1 11 CSVGQGETQYF TGCAGCGTTGGACAGGGGGAGACCCAGTACTTC
TRBJ1-5 TRBV19 once TRBD1 18 CASSSFYRGRDSNQPQHF TGTGCCAGTAGCTCTTTTTACAGGGGGCGAGATAGCAATCAGCCCCAGCATTTT
TRBJ1-1 TRBV7-2 NA NA 14 CASSETELNTEAFF TGTGCCAGCAGCGAGACAGAGCTGAACACTGAAGCTTTCTTT
TRBJ2-7 TRBV4-1 NA TRBD2 16 CASSHLGTSGGYEQYF TGCGCCAGCAGCCACCTAGGGACCTCGGGGGGGTACGAGCAGTACTTC
TRBJ2-7 TRBV5-1 NA NA 14 CASSRQLADYEQYF TGCGCCAGCAGCCGACAGCTCGCCGACTACGAGCAGTACTTC
TRBJ2-2 TRBV29-1 NA NA 15 CSVVGGTSNTGELFF TGCAGCGTTGTGGGGGGGACATCGAACACCGGGGAGCTGTTTTTT
TRBJ2-7 TRBV5-1 NA TRBD2 15 CASSLTAGGPGEQYF TGCGCCAGCAGCTTGACAGCGGGAGGGCCGGGAGAGCAGTACTTC
TRBJ1-3 TRBV28 once NA 14 CASSPDSSGNTIYF TGTGCCAGCAGCCCGGACAGCTCTGGAAACACCATATATTTT